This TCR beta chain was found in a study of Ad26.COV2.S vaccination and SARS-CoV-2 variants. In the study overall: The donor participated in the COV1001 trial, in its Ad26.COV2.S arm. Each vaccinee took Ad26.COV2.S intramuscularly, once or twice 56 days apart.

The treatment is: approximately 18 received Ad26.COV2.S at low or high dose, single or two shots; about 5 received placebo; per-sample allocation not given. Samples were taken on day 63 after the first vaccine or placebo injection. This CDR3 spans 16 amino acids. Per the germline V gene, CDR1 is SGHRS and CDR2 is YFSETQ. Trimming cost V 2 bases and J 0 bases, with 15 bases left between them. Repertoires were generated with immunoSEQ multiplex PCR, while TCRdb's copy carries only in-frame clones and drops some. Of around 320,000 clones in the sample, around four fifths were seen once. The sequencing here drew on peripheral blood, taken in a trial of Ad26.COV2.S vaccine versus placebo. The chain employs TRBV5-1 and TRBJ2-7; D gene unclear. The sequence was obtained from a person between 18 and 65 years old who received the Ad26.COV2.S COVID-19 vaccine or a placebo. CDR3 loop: CASSFYQTGRSYEQYF. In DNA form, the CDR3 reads TGCGCCAGCAGCTTTTACCAGACGGGCCGCTCCTACGAGCAGTACTTC.